The 2 T cell receptor beta chains listed next were all sequenced from one sample in a study of blood T cell repertoires in COVID-19. Repertoires were generated with immunoSEQ multiplex PCR, while TCRdb's copy carries only in-frame clones and drops some. The sample consists of approximately 310,000 clones, around 86% of them appearing once. The sequenced sample was peripheral blood. These receptors came from a middle-aged man with active or convalescent COVID-19.

The chain links TRBV29-1 to TRBJ1-1; D unclear. Trimming took off 7 bases at V and 0 bases at J, with 9 bases between the two ends. Germline V gene lookup returns CDR1 SQVTM and CDR2 ANQGSEA. The CDR3 sequence is 12 residues long. The CDR3 coding sequence is TGCAGCGCCACTTCATTGAACACTGAAGCTTTCTTT. It specifies CSATSLNTEAFF. Based on the CDR3 plus reference TRBV29-1 and TRBJ1-1, the full variable domain is SAVISQKPSRDICQRGTSLTIQCQVDSQVTMMFWYRQQPGQSLTLIATANQGSEATYESGFVIDKFPISRPNLTFSTLTVSNMSPEDSSIYLCSATSLNTEAFFGQGTRLTVV.

The rearrangement uses TRBV2 and TRBJ2-7; D remains unclear. Germline V gene sequence: CDR1 SNHLY, CDR2 FYNNEI. This CDR3 spans 13 amino acids. Trimming took 6 bases from V and 4 from J, leaving 13 bases between them. CDR3 residues: CASSTWAFYEQYF. The CDR3 DNA reads TGTGCCAGCAGCACTTGGGCCTTTTACGAGCAGTACTTC.